This TCR beta chain came from a study of beta chain features in type 1 diabetes listed by TCRdb under 2018. Regarding the research as a whole: No differences in mean age, gender distribution, total cell number or subset yield were found between patients and healthy donors. The study compared TCRB repertoires of sorted circulating CD4+ T cell subsets between recently diagnosed type 1 diabetes patients and matched healthy donors. Across all samples, fewer than 110,000,000 sorted cells were examined, and cell number per subset correlated strongly with RNA yield. Regulatory and stem cell-like memory subsets were obtained from only 8 patients and roughly 8 healthy donors, while naive and central memory subsets were obtained from all 30 or so donors.

In the case of this clone: Its antigen is not yet known. Base qualities are not at hand, and no much larger clone is one base apart.

Paper-wide results and their limitations: HLA sub-analyses involved small numbers of individuals, so any influence of HLA type on TCRB rearrangement remained unresolved. Naive, central memory and regulatory TCRB repertoires appeared more similar among patients than among healthy donors. Patients with type 1 diabetes made fewer insertions and deleted more nucleotides at VDJ recombination sites, implying thymic rearrangement abnormalities. Type 1 diabetes patients showed a moderate but significant shortening of TCRB CDR3 length in all four CD4+ subsets. Because cDNA was sequenced instead of genomic DNA, highly expressing activated cells could be over-represented, though the groups showed no difference in activation or CD3 levels. PCR might favor shorter templates, but patient and control samples were amplified and corrected together, so any skew would affect both groups equally.

The High Capacity cDNA Reverse Transcription Kit was used to reverse transcribe all of the isolated RNA, meaning that expressed TCRB transcripts were what got sequenced. Deep immunoSEQ sequencing was applied to naive, central memory and regulatory T cell samples, giving an average of about 3.8 million total reads per sample. Sorted cells were lysed in RLT buffer and RNA was extracted with DNase-treated RNeasy Micro or Mini kits, depending on cell number. To prevent cross-contamination, each cell subset was processed individually, whereas patient and healthy donor samples were processed jointly. The immunoSEQ multiplex PCR was used to amplify TCRB sequences from cDNA, yielding 87-bp fragments that span the CDR3 region. Amplicons were sequenced on the Illumina HiSeq platform. From the authors' description of their analysis: PCR bias was computationally corrected using synthetic template baselines, reads within Hamming distance 2 were collapsed, and singletons that could not be merged were discarded. Reads were aligned to IMGT to assign V, D and J genes, CDR3 length, and insertions or deletions at six rearrangement sites. Within each subset, clonotype counts were normalized to sorted cell number, and only after that were true diversity and Gini coefficients computed with the tcR R package. The overlap coefficient, calculated on TCRB nucleotide sequences, was used to measure repertoire sharing. Out-of-frame TCRB sequences from naive cells were analyzed as a proxy for the pre-selection repertoire. TCRdb retrieved this table from immuneACCESS and kept in-frame rearrangements only. Not all clones are present; in checked studies, unresolved V genes account for under half, and no reason is known for the remainder. V and J calls and clone size come straight from that table; D and trimming were deduced from the DNA. Counted in this sample were approximately 730,000 clones; 10% to 15% of them appeared once. Clones ranked in the top ten supply approximately 0.022% of the sample.

A single peripheral blood draw of around 120 mL on average was collected from each donor into heparinised tubes. A BD FACSAria II and a panel including CD45RO, CCR7, CD25, CD127, CD95 and CD27 were used to sort naive, central memory, regulatory and stem cell-like memory CD4+ T cells. A purity above 95% was achieved for all sorted populations. PBMCs were isolated immediately by Lymphoprep density gradient centrifugation and stained directly without culture. To minimize batch effects, samples were stained and sorted in pairs, one healthy donor with one patient per experiment. Taken from cysteine to phenylalanine, the CDR3 has 14 residues. The CDR3 DNA has 42 bases and is translated from base 1. The germline V gene (reference sequence) provides CDR1 SEHNR and CDR2 FQNEAQ. V was cut back by 3 bases and J by 3 bases, leaving a gap of 12 bases between them.

This chain joins TRBV7-9 to TRBJ2-7; the D segment might be TRBD1 or TRBD2, since each matches 7 bases. The receptor's source is a man aged 18 to 35 with type 1 diabetes. Sequencing was carried out using naive CD4+ T cells from blood. The cell subset or site label, read with the paper, signifies: true naive CD4+ T cells. CDR3 reads: CASSFTGEGYEQYF. The nucleotides read TGTGCCAGCAGCTTTACAGGGGAGGGCTACGAGCAGTACTTC. The reference TRBV7-9 and TRBJ2-7 proteins fill in what lies around the CDR3, so the full variable domain reads DTGVSQNPRHKITKRGQNVTFRCDPISEHNRLYWYRQTLGQGPEFLTYFQNEAQLEKSRLLSDRFSAERPKGSFSTLEIQRTEQGDSAMYLCASSFTGEGYEQYFGPGTRLTVT.